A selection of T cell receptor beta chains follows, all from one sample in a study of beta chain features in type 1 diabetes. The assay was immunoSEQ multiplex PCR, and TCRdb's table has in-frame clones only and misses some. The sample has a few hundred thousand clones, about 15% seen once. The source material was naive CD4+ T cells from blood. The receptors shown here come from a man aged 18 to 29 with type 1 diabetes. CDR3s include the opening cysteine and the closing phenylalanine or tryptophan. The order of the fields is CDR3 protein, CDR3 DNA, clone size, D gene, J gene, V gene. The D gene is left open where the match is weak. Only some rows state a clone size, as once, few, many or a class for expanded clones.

CAWNADRVDTQYF,TGTGCCTGGAACGCCGACCGGGTAGATACGCAGTATTTT,few,-,TRBJ2-3,TRBV30
CSVKQGARSLVTEAFF,TGCAGCGTGAAACAGGGGGCTCGATCATTGGTCACTGAAGCTTTCTTT,-,TRBD1,TRBJ1-1,TRBV29-1
CASSERRRTSGQPQHF,TGTGCCAGCAGTGAGCGTCGACGGACATCGGGTCAGCCCCAGCATTTT,-,-,TRBJ1-5,TRBV6-1
CASSIGQGGTDTQYF,TGTGCCAGCAGCATTGGACAGGGAGGCACAGATACGCAGTATTTT,-,TRBD1,TRBJ2-3,TRBV7-9
CASSLGRGVNNEQFF,TGCGCCAGCAGCTTAGGACGGGGGGTCAACAATGAGCAGTTCTTC,few,TRBD2,TRBJ2-1,TRBV5-1
CASSPRLAGGPFDEQFF,TGTGCCAGCAGCCCCAGACTAGCGGGAGGGCCATTTGATGAGCAGTTCTTC,few,TRBD2,TRBJ2-1,TRBV7-9
CASSQASSGGAREQFF,TGCGCCAGCAGCCAAGCTTCTAGCGGGGGGGCCAGGGAGCAGTTCTTC,few,TRBD2,TRBJ2-1,TRBV4-3
CASSAREAYEQYF,TGTGCCAGCAGCGCGAGGGAAGCCTACGAGCAGTACTTC,few,-,TRBJ2-7,TRBV9
CASSSFYGYTF,TGTGCCAGCAGTTCGTTCTATGGCTACACCTTC,-,-,TRBJ1-2,TRBV28
CAWRAREGLTDTQYF,TGTGCCTGGAGAGCGCGGGAGGGCTTGACAGATACGCAGTATTTT,-,TRBD2,TRBJ2-3,TRBV30
CASGGGSGANVLTF,TGTGCCAGTGGGGGGGGCTCTGGGGCCAACGTCCTGACTTTC,-,TRBD2,TRBJ2-6,TRBV11-2
CSVLQGYSYNEQFF,TGCAGCGTTCTTCAGGGTTACTCCTACAATGAGCAGTTCTTC,-,-,TRBJ2-1,TRBV29-1
CASSQDQTSGRSSYNEQFF,TGTGCCAGCAGCCAAGACCAGACTAGCGGGAGAAGCTCCTACAATGAGCAGTTCTTC,-,TRBD2,TRBJ2-1,TRBV14
CASSQDSVAGEVFSYYYEQYF,TGTGCCAGCAGCCAAGATTCGGTTGCGGGAGAGGTCTTCTCCTACTACTACGAGCAGTACTTC,-,TRBD2,TRBJ2-7,TRBV4-2
CASSEAGTGSYEQYF,TGTGCCAGCAGTGAAGCCGGGACAGGCTCCTACGAGCAGTACTTC,-,TRBD1,TRBJ2-7,TRBV6-1
CASRPGLRLLGEQYF,TGTGCCAGCAGACCCGGACTGAGGCTCCTTGGGGAGCAGTACTTC,few,-,TRBJ2-7,TRBV28
CASSKGEVPEQFF,TGTGCCAGCTCAAAAGGGGAGGTCCCTGAGCAGTTCTTC,few,-,TRBJ2-1,TRBV2
CASSLEGTSGDYEQYF,TGTGCCAGCAGCTTAGAAGGGACTAGCGGGGACTACGAGCAGTACTTC,few,TRBD2,TRBJ2-7,TRBV7-2
CASSFGGTETQYF,TGTGCCAGCAGCTTTGGAGGGACGGAGACCCAGTACTTC,-,-,TRBJ2-5,TRBV6-5
CASSLPRTGSTDTQYF,TGTGCCAGCAGTTTACCCCGGACAGGGTCCACAGATACGCAGTATTTT,-,TRBD1,TRBJ2-3,TRBV28
CSARDRASQYF,TGCAGTGCTAGAGACAGGGCCAGCCAGTACTTC,-,-,TRBJ2-7,TRBV20-1